This T cell receptor beta chain was documented in a study of blood T cell repertoires in COVID-19. For the study at large: The United States, Italy and Spain were the sources of the acute and convalescent COVID-19 samples.

Original analysis: Nucleated cell number was recorded as an estimate derived from reference gene primer amplification. Sequencing used immunoSEQ multiplex PCR; TCRdb keeps in-frame clones, though not all of them. D and trimming come from the DNA, and the V and J calls and clone size come from that table. The sample yields some 300,000 clones, approximately 89% seen once. This CDR3 has 14 amino acids. The germline V and J ends were trimmed by 0 bases and 8 bases, with 12 bases remaining between them. Germline V gene data show CDR1 as SGDLS and CDR2 as YYNGEE. The rearrangement uses TRBV9 and TRBJ2-1; maybe TRBD2 (7 bases). The material sequenced was peripheral blood. The origin of this receptor is a woman aged 30 to 39 who had recovered from COVID-19. The CDR3 bases are TGTGCCAGCAGCGTAGCGTCGGGGGGCCATGAGCAGTTCTTC. Protein: CASSVASGGHEQFF.